The clone carrying this TCR beta chain was observed a few times. The data originate from a study of Tregs in tolerant kidney transplant recipients. Germline V gives CDR1 LNHDA, CDR2 SQIVND (reference sequence). CDR3 length equals 15 residues. V was pared by 8 bases and J by 0 bases, with 14 bases between. Clones were read by immunoSEQ multiplex PCR, and TCRdb kept only the in-frame ones, dropping some. The sample lists about 240,000 clones, roughly 80% occurring once. Sequences were obtained from CD4+ T cells from blood. This rearrangement joins TRBV19 to TRBJ2-1; a weak D match, TRBD2 (6 bases). The receptor comes from a human donor in good health. DNA of the CDR3: TGTGCCAGTCGACTAGACCCTAGCTCCTACAATGAGCAGTTCTTC. Translation: CASRLDPSSYNEQFF.